This T cell receptor beta chain comes out of a study of shared clonotypes between healthy human individuals. Study as a whole: Three CD4 naive, three CD4 memory, two CD8 naive and one CD8 memory plate were used per donor.

Method: immunoSEQ multiplex PCR; TCRdb's copy keeps in-frame clones and lacks some. The sample carries hundreds of thousands of clones, 55% to 85% recorded once. Trimming cost V 7 bases and J 2 bases; bases outside gene matches: 11. CDR3 length: 15 residues. Germline V gene sequence: CDR1 MDHEN, CDR2 SYDVKM. This receptor was obtained from a woman under 40 in good health. The sequencing input was memory CD4+ T cells sorted from blood. Subset described: CD45RA-negative fraction. The rearrangement uses TRBV28 and TRBJ2-7, with 7 bases lining up with TRBD1. CDR3 DNA: TGTGCCAGCACTATCGCACCCGGGACAGCCTACGAGCAGTACTTC. It is translated as CASTIAPGTAYEQYF.